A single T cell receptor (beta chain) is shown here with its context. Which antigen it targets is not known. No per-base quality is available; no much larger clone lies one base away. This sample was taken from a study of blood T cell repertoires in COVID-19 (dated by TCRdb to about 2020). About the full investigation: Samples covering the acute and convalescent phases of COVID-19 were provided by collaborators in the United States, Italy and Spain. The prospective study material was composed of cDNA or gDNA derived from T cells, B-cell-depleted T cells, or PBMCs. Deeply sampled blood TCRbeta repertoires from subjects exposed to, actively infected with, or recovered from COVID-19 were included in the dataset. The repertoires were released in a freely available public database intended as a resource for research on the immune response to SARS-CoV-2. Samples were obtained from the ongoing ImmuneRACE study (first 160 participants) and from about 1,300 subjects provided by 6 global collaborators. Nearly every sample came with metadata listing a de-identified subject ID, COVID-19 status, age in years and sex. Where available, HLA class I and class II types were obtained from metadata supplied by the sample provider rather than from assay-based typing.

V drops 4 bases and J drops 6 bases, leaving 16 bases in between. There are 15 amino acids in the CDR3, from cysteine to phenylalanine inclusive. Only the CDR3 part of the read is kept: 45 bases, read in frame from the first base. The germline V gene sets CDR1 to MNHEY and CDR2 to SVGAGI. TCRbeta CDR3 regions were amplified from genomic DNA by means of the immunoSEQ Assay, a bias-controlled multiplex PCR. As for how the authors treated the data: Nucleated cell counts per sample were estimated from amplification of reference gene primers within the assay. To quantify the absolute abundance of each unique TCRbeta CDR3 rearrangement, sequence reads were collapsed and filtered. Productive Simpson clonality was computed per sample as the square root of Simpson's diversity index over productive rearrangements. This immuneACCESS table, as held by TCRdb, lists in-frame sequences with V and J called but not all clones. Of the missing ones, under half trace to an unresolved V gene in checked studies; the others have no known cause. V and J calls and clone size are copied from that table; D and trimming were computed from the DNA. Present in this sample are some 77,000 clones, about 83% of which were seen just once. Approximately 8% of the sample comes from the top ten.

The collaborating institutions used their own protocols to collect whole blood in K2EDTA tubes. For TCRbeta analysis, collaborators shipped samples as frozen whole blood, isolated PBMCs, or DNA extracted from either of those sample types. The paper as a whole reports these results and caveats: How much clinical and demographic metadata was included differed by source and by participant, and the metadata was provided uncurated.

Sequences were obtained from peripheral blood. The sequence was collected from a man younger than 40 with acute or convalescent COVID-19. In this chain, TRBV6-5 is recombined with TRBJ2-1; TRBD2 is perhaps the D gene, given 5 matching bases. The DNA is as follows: TGTGCCAGCAGTTCTACTTTGGACTTAGCCAATGAGCAGTTCTTC. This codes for CASSSTLDLANEQFF.